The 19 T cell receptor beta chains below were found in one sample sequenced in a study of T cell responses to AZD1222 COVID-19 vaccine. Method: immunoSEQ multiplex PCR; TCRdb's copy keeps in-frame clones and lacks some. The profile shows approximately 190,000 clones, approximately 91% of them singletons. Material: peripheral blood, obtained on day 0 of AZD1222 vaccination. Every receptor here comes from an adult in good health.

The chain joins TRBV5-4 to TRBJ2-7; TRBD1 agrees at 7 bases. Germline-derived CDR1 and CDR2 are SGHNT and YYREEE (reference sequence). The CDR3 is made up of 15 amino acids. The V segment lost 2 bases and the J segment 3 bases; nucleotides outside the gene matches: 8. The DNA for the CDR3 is TGTGCCAGCAGCTTACAAGACAGGGCCCTCTACGAGCAGTACTTC. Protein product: CASSLQDRALYEQYF.

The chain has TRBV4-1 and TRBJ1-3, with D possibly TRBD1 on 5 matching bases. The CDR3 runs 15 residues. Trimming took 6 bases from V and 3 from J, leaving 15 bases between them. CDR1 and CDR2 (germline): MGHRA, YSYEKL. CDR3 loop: CASSPVGLLGNTIYF. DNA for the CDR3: TGCGCCAGCAGTCCGGTGGGACTCCTTGGAAACACCATATATTTT.

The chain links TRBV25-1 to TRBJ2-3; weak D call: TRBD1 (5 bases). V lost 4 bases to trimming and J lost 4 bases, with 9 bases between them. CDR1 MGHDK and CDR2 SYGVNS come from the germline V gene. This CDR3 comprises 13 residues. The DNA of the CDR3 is TGTGCCAGCAGTGGATGGGGCGCAGATACGCAGTATTTT. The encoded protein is CASSGWGADTQYF.

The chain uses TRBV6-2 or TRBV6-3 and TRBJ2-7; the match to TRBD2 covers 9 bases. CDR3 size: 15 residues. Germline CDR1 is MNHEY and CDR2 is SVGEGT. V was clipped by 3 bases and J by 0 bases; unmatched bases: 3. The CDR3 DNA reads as TGTGCCAGCAGTTATTTGCGGGAGGGCTCCTACGAGCAGTACTTC. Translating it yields CASSYLREGSYEQYF.

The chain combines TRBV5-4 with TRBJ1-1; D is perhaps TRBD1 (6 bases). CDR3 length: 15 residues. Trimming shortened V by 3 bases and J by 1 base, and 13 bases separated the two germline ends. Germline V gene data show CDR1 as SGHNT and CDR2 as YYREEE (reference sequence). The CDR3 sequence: CASSSIGDKNTEAFF. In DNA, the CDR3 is TGTGCCAGCAGCTCAATCGGGGACAAGAACACTGAAGCTTTCTTT.

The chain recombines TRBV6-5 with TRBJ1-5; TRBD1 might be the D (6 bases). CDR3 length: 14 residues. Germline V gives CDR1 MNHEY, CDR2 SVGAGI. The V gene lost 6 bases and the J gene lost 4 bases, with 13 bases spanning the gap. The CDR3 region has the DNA TGTGCCAGCAGCCTCGGGGGCGCGAATCAGCCCCAGCATTTT. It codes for CASSLGGANQPQHF.

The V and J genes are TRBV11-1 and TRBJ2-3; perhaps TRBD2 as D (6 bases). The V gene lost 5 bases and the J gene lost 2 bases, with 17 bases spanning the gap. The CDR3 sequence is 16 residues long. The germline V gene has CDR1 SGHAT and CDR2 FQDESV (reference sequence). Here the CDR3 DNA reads TGTGCCAGCAGCCCCGGCGGGCGGGAAATCACAGATACGCAGTATTTT. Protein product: CASSPGGREITDTQYF.

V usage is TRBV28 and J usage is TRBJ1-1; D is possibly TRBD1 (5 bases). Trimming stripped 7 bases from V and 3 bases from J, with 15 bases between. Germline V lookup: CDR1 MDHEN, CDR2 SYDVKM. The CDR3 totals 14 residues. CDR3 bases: TGTGCCAGCACCCCTATCGGGGGTTACACTGAAGCTTTCTTT. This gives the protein CASTPIGGYTEAFF.

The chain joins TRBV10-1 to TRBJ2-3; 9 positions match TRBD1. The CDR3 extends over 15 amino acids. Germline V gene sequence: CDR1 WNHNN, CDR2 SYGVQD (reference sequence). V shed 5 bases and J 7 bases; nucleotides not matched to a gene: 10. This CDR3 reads CASSFDGTGINTQYF. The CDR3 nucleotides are TGCGCCAGCAGTTTTGACGGGACAGGGATAAATACGCAGTATTTT.

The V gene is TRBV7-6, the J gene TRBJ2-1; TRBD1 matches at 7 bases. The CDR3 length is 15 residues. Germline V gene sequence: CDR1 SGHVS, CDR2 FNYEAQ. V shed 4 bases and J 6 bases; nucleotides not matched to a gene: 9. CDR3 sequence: CASSYGTEPSNEQFF. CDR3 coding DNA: TGTGCCAGCAGCTACGGGACAGAGCCCTCCAATGAGCAGTTCTTC.

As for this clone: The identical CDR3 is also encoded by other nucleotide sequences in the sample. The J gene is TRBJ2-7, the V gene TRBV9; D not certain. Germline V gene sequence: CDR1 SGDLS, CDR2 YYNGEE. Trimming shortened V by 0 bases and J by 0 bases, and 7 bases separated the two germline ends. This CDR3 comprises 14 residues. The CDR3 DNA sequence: TGTGCCAGCAGCGTAGACGGAAGCTCCTACGAGCAGTACTTC. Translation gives CASSVDGSSYEQYF.

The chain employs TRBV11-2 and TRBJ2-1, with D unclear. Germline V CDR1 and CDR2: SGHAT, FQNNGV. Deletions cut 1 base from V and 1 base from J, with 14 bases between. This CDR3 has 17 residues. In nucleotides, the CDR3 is TGTGCCAGCAGCTTAGCCGTAGGTGGGTGGTCCTACAATGAGCAGTTCTTC. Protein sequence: CASSLAVGGWSYNEQFF. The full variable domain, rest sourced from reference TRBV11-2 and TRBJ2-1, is EAGVAQSPRYKIIEKRQSVAFWCNPISGHATLYWYQQILGQGPKLLIQFQNNGVVDDSQLPKDRFSAERLKGVDSTLKIQPAKLEDSAVYLCASSLAVGGWSYNEQFFGPGTRLTVL.

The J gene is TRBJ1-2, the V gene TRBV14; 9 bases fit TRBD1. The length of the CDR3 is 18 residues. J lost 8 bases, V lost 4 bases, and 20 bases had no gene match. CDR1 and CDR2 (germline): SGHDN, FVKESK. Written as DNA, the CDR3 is TGTGCCAGCAGCCTTTCCGGGACAGGGAAGCCTGTTTCGCAAGGCTACACCTTC. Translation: CASSLSGTGKPVSQGYTF. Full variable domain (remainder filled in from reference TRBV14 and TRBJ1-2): EAGVTQFPSHSVIEKGQTVTLRCDPISGHDNLYWYRRVMGKEIKFLLHFVKESKQDESGMPNNRFLAERTGGTYSTLKVQPAELEDSGVYFCASSLSGTGKPVSQGYTFGSGTRLTVV.

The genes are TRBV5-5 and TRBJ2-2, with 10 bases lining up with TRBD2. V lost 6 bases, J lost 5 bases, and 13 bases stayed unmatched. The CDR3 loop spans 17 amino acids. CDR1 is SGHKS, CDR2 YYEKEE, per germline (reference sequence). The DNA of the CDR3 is TGTGCCAGCACCCCCCATGGGGCTAGCGGGAGTACCGGGGAGCTGTTTTTT. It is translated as CASTPHGASGSTGELFF. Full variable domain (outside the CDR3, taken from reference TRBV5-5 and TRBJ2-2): DAGVTQSPTHLIKTRGQQVTLRCSPISGHKSVSWYQQVLGQGPQFIFQYYEKEERGRGNFPDRFSARQFPNYSSELNVNALLLGDSALYLCASTPHGASGSTGELFFGEGSRLTVL.

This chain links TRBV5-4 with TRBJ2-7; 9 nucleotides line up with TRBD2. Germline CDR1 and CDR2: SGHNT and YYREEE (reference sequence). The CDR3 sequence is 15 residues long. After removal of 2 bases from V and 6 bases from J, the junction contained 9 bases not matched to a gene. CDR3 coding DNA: TGTGCCAGCAGCTTAACTTTGGGACTAGCAGGCGAGCAGTACTTC. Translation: CASSLTLGLAGEQYF.

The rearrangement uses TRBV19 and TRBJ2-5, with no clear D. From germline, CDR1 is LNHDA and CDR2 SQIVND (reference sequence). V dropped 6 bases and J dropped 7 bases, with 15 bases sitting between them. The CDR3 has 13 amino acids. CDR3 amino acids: CASSQQKSGTQYF. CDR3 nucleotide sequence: TGTGCCAGTAGCCAACAGAAATCGGGGACCCAGTACTTC. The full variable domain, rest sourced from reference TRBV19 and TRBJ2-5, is DGGITQSPKYLFRKEGQNVTLSCEQNLNHDAMYWYRQDPGQGLRLIYYSQIVNDFQKGDIAEGYSVSREKKESFPLTVTSAQKNPTAFYLCASSQQKSGTQYFGPGTRLLVL.

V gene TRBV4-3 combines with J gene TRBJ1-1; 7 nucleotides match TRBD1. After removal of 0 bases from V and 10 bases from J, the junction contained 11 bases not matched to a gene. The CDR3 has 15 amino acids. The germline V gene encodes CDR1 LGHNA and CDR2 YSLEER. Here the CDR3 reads CASSQDRQGGIVAFF. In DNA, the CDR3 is TGCGCCAGCAGCCAAGATCGGCAGGGGGGGATCGTAGCTTTCTTT.

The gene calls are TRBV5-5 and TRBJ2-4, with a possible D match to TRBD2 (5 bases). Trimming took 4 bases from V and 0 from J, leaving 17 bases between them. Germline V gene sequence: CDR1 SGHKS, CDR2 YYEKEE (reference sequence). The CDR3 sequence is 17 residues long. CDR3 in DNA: TGTGCCAGCAGCGAGGGCTCCAAGCGATTAGCCAAAAACATTCAGTACTTC. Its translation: CASSEGSKRLAKNIQYF.

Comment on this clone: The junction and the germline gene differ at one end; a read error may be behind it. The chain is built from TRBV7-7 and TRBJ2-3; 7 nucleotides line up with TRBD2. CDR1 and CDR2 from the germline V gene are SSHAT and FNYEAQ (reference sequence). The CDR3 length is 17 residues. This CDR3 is CASRPLLRGSGTDTQYF. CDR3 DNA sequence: TGTGCTAGCAGACCTCTCTTGCGGGGGAGTGGCACAGATACGCAGTATTTT.